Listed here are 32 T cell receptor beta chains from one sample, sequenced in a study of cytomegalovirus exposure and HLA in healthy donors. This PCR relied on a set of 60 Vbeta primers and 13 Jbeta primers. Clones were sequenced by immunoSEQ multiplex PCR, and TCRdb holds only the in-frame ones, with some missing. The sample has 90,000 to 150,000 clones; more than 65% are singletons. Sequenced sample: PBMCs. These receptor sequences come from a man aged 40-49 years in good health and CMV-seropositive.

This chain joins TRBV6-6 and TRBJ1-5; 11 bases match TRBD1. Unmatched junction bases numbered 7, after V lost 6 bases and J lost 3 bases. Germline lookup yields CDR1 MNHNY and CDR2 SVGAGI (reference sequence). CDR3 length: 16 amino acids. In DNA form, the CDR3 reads TGTGCCAGCAGACCGGGGGACAGGGGGGACAATCAGCCCCAGCATTTT. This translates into CASRPGDRGDNQPQHF.

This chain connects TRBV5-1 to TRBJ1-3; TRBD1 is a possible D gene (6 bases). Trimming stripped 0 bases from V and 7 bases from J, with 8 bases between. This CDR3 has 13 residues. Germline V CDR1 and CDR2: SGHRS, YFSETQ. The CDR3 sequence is CASSLGTANTIYF. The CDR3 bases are TGCGCCAGCAGCTTGGGGACAGCTAACACCATATATTTT.

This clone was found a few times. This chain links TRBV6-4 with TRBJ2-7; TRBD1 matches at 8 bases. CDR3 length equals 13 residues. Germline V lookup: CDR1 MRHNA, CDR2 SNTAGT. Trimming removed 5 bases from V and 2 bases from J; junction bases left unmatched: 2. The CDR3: CASSPTGAYEQYF. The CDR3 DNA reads TGTGCCAGCAGTCCGACAGGGGCCTACGAGCAGTACTTC.

The CDR3, as DNA: TGTGCCAGTAGTATCGTCCGAGGGGAAGCTTTCTTT. Its protein product is CASSIVRGEAFF. The J gene is TRBJ1-1, the V gene TRBV19, with unresolved D. The ends were cut back, 3 bases at V and 8 bases at J, with 10 bases in the middle. The CDR3 has 12 residues. Germline loops: CDR1 LNHDA, CDR2 SQIVND (reference sequence).

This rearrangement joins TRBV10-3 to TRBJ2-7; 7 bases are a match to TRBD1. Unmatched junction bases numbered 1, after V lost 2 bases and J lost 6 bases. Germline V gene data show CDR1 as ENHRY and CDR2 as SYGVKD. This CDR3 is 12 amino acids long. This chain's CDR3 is CAISEAGGEQYF. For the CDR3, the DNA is TGTGCCATCAGTGAGGCAGGGGGCGAGCAGTACTTC.

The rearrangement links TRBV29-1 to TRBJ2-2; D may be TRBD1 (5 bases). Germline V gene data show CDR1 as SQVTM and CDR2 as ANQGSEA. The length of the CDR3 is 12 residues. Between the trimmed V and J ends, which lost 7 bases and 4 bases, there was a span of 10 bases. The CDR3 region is CSGKDITGELFF. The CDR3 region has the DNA TGCAGCGGGAAGGACATCACCGGGGAGCTGTTTTTT.

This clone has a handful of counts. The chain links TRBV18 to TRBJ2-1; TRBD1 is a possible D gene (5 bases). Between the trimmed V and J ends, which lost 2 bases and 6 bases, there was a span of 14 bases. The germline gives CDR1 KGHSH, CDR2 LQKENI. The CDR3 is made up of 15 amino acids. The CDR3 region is CASSPLIVQGNEQFF. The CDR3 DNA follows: TGTGCCAGCTCACCATTAATTGTTCAGGGCAATGAGCAGTTCTTC.

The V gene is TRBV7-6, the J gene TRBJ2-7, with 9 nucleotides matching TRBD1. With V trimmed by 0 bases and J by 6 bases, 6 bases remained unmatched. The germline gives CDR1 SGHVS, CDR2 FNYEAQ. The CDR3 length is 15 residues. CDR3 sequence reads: CASSLAGQGRREQYF. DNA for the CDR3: TGTGCCAGCAGCTTAGCGGGACAGGGAAGGCGCGAGCAGTACTTC.

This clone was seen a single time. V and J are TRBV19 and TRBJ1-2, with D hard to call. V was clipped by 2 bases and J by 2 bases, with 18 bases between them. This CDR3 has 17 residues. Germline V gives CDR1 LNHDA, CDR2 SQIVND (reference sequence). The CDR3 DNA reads TGTGCCAGTAGTATAAGGATGAGGGCCGGTGGAAACTATGGCTACACCTTC. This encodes CASSIRMRAGGNYGYTF.

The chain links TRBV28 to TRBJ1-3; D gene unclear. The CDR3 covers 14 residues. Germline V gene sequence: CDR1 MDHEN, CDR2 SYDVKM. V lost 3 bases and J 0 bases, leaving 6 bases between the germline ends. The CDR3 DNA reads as TGTGCCAGCAGTTTGCCCAGCTCTGGAAACACCATATATTTT. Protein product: CASSLPSSGNTIYF.

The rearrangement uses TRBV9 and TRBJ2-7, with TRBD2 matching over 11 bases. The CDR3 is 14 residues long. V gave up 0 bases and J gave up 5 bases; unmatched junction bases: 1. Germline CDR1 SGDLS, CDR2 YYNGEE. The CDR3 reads CASSVGLAGHEQYF. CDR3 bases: TGTGCCAGCAGCGTAGGACTAGCGGGGCACGAGCAGTACTTC. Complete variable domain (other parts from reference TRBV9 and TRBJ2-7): DSGVTQTPKHLITATGQRVTLRCSPRSGDLSVYWYQQSLDQGLQFLIQYYNGEERAKGNILERFSAQQFPDLHSELNLSSLELGDSALYFCASSVGLAGHEQYFGPGTRLTVT.

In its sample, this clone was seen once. CDR3: CASSPSRDFISGNTIYF. For the CDR3, the DNA is TGCGCCAGCAGCCCTTCCAGGGACTTCATCTCTGGAAACACCATATATTTT. This rearrangement joins TRBV5-1 to TRBJ1-3, with a weak D call TRBD1 (5 bases). Germline CDR1 and CDR2: SGHRS and YFSETQ. Between the trimmed V and J ends, which lost 4 bases and 0 bases, there was a span of 17 bases. The CDR3 contains 17 residues.

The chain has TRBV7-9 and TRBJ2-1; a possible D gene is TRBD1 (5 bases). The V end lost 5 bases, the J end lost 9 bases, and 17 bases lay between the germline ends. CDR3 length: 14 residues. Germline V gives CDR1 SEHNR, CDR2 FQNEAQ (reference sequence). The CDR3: CASSPPRAVSEQFF. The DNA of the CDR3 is TGTGCCAGCAGCCCCCCCAGGGCCGTAAGTGAGCAGTTCTTC.

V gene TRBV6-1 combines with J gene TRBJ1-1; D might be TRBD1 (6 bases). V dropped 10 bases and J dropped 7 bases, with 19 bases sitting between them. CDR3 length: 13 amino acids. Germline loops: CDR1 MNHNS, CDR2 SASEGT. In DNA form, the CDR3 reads TGTGCCACTAACAGGGTGGGCAGGATTGAAGCTTTCTTT. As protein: CATNRVGRIEAFF.

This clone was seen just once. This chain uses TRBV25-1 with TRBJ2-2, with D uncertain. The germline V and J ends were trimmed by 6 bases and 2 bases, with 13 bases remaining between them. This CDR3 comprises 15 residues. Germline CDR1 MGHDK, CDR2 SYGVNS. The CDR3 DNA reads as TGTGCCAGCAGCCCCTTCTCTACTAACACCGGGGAGCTGTTTTTT. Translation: CASSPFSTNTGELFF.

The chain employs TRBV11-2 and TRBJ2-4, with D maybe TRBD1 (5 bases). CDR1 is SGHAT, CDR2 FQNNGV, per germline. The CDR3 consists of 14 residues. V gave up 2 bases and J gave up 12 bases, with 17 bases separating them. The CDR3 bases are TGTGCCAGCAGCTTAATGGGTATTAGAGACAGTCAGTACTTC. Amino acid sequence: CASSLMGIRDSQYF.

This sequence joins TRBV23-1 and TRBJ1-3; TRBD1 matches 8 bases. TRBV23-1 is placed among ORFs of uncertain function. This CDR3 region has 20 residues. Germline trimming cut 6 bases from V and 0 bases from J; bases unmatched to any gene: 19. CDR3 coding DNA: TGCGCCAGCAGCTCCACTCGGGACAGGAGCAACTATTACTCTGGAAACACCATATATTTT. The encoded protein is CASSSTRDRSNYYSGNTIYF.

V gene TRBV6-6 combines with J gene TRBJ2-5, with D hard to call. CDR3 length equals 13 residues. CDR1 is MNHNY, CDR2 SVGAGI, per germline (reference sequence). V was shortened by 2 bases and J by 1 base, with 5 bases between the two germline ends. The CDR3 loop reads CASSYPPQETQYF. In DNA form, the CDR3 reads TGTGCCAGCAGTTACCCTCCCCAAGAGACCCAGTACTTC.

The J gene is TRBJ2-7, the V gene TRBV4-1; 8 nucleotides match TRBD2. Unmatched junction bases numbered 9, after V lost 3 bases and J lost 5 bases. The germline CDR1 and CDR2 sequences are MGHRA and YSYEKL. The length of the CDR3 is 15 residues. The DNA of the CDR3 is TGCGCCAGCAGCCACACGGGACTAGTAAAGGACGAGCAGTACTTC. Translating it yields CASSHTGLVKDEQYF.

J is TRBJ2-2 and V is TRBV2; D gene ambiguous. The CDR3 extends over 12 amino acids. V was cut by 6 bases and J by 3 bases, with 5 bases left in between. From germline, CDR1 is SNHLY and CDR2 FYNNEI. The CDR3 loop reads CASRLDTGELFF. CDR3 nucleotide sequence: TGTGCCAGCAGGTTAGACACCGGGGAGCTGTTTTTT.

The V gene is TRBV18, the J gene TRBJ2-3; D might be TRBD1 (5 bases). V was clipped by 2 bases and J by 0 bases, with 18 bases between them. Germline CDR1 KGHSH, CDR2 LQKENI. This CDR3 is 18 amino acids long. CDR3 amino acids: CASSPSPRAGSSTDTQYF. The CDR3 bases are TGTGCCAGCTCACCAAGTCCCCGCGCAGGGTCTAGCACAGATACGCAGTATTTT.

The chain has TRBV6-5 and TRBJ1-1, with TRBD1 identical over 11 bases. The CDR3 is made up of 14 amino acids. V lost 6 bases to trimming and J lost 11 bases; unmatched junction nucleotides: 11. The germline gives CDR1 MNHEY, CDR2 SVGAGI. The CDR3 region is CASSEGQGAGKAFF. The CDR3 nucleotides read TGTGCCAGCAGCGAAGGACAGGGGGCGGGAAAGGCTTTCTTT.

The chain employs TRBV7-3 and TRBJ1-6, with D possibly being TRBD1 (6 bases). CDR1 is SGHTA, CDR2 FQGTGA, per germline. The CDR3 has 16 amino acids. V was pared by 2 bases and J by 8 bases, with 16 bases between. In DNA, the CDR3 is TGTGCCAGCAGCTTACGGGCAGGGGTAGAGTATTCACCCCTCCACTTT. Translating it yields CASSLRAGVEYSPLHF.

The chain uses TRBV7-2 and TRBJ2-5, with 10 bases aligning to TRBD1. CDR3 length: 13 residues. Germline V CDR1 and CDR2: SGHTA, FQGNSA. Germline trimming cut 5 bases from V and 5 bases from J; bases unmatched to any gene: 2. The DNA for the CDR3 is TGTGCCAGCAGCGCGGGACAGGGGGAGACCCAGTACTTC. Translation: CASSAGQGETQYF.

CDR3 nucleotide sequence: TGTGCCAGCAGCCCATGGGACAGTGGGGATTTCTATGGCTACACCTTC. This sequence encodes CASSPWDSGDFYGYTF. The chain carries TRBV14 and TRBJ1-2, with 7 nucleotides matching TRBD1. V shed 4 bases, J shed 4 bases, and the junction held 12 bases outside the gene matches. Germline V gene lookup returns CDR1 SGHDN and CDR2 FVKESK. This CDR3 is 16 amino acids long.

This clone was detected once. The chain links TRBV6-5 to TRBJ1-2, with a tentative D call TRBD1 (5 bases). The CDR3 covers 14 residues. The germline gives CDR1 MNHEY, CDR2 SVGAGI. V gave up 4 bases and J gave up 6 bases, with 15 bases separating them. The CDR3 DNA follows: TGTGCCAGCAGTTCCCCCCGCCCAGGGAATGGCTACACCTTC. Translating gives CASSSPRPGNGYTF.

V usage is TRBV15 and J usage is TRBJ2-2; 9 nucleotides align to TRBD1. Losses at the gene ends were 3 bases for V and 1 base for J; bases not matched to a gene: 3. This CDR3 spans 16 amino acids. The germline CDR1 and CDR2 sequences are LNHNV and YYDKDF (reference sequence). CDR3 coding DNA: TGTGCCACCAGCAGGCCGGGACAGGGGAACACCGGGGAGCTGTTTTTT. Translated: CATSRPGQGNTGELFF.

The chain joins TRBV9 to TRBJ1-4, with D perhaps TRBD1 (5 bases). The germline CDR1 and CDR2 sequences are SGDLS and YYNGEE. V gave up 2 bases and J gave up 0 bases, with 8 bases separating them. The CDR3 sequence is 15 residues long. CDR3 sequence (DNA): TGTGCCAGCAGCGTCCAGGGTGCAACTAATGAAAAACTGTTTTTT. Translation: CASSVQGATNEKLFF.

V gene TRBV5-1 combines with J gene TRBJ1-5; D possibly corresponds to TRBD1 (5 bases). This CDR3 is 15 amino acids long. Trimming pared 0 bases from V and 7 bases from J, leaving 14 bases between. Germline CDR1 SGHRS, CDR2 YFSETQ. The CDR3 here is CASSLGTTGIQPQHF. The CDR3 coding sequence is TGCGCCAGCAGCTTGGGGACAACAGGCATCCAGCCCCAGCATTTT.

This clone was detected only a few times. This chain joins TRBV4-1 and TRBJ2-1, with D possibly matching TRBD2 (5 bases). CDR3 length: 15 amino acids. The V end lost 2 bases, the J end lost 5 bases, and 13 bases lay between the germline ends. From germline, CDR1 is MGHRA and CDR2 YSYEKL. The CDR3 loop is CASSQLSGPHNEQFF. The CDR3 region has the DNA TGCGCCAGCAGCCAATTAAGCGGACCGCACAATGAGCAGTTCTTC.

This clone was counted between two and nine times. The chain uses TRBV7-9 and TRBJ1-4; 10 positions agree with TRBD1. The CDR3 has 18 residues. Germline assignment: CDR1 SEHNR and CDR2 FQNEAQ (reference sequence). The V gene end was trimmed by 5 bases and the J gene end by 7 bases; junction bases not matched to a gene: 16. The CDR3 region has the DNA TGTGCCAGCAGCACCACGGGACAGGGGACATTTGATGGTGAAAAACTGTTTTTT. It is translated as CASSTTGQGTFDGEKLFF.

The CDR3 protein is CASSLGDISSGNTIYF. Here the CDR3 DNA reads TGTGCCAGCAGCTTGGGGGACATAAGCTCTGGAAACACCATATATTTT. This chain joins TRBV11-3 and TRBJ1-3; D is perhaps TRBD1 (6 bases). CDR1 SGHNT and CDR2 YENEEA come from the germline V gene. V was clipped by 3 bases and J by 0 bases, with 12 bases between them. The CDR3 runs to 16 residues.